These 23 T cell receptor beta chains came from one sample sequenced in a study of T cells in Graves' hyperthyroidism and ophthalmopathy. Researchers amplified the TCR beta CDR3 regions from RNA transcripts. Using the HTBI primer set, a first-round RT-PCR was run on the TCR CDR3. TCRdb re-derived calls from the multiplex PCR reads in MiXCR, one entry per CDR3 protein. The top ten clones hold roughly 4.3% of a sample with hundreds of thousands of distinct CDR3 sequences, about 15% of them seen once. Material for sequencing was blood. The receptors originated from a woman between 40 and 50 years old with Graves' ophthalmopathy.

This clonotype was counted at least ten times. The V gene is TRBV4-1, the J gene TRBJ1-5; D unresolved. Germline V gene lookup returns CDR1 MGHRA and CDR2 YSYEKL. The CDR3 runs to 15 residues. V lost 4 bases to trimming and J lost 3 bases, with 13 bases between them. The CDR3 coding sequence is TGCGCCAGCAGCCCCACCTCCCTAAACAATCAGCCCCAGCATTTT. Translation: CASSPTSLNNQPQHF.

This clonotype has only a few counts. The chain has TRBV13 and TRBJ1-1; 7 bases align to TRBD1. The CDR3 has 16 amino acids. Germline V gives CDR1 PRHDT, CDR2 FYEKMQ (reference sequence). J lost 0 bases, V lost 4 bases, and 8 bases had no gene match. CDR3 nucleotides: TGTGCCAGCAGCTCCTGGACAGGAGCTATGAACACTGAAGCTTTCTTT. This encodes CASSSWTGAMNTEAFF.

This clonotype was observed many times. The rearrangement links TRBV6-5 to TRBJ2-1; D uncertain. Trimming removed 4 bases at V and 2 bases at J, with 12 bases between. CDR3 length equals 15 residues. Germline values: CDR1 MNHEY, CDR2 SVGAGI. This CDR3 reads CASSSPNGAYNEQFF. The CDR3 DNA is TGTGCCAGCAGTTCACCTAACGGAGCCTACAATGAGCAGTTCTTC.

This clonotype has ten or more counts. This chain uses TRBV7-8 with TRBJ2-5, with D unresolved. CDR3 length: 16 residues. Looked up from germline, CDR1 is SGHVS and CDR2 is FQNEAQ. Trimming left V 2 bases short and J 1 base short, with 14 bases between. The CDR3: CASSLTILRPQETQYF. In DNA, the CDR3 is TGTGCCAGCAGCTTAACCATCTTGCGGCCCCAAGAGACCCAGTACTTC. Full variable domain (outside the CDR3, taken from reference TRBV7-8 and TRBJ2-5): GAGVSQSPRYKVAKRGQDVALRCDPISGHVSLFWYQQALGQGPEFLTYFQNEAQLDKSGLPSDRFFAERPEGSVSTLKIQRTQQEDSAVYLCASSLTILRPQETQYFGPGTRLLVL.

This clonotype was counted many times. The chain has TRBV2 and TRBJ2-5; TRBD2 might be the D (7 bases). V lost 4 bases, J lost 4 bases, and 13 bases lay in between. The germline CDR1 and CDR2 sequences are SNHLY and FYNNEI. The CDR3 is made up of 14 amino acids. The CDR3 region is CASSATAGAETQYF. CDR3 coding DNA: TGTGCCAGCAGTGCTACTGCGGGGGCAGAGACCCAGTACTTC.

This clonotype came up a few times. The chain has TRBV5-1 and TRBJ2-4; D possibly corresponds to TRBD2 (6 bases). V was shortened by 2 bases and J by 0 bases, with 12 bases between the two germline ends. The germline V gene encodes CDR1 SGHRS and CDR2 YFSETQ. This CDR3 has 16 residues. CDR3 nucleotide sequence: TGCGCCAGCAGCTTCCGCGGGGCACTAGCCAAAAACATTCAGTACTTC. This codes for CASSFRGALAKNIQYF.

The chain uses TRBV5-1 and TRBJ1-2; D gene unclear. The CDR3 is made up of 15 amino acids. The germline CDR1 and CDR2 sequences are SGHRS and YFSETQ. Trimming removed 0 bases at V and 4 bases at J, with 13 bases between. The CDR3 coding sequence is TGCGCCAGCAGCTTGGATATGGCATCAACCTATGGCTACACCTTC. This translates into CASSLDMASTYGYTF.

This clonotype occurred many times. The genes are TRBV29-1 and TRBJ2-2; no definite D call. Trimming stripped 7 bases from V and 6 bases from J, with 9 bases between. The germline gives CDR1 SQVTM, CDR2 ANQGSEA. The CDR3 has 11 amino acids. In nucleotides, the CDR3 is TGCAGCGCCATAGAATCCGGGGAGCTGTTTTTT. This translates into CSAIESGELFF.

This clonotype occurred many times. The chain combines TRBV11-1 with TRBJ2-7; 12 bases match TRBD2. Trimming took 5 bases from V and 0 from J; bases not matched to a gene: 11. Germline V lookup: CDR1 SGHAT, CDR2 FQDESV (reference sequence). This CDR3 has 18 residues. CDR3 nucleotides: TGTGCCAGCAGCCCCCCGCTAGCGGGAGGGCTAAGCTCCTACGAGCAGTACTTC. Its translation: CASSPPLAGGLSSYEQYF.

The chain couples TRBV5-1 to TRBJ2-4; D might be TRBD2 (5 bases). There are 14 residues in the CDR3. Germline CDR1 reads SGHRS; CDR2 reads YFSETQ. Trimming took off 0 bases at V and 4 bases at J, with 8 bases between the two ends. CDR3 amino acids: CASSLVGKKNIQYF. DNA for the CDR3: TGCGCCAGCAGCTTGGTCGGGAAAAAAAACATTCAGTACTTC.

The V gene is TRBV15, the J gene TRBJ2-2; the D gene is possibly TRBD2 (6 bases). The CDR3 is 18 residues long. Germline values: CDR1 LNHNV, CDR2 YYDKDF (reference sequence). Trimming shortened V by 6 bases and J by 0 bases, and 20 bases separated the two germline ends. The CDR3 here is CATRREAGRFANTGELFF. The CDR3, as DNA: TGTGCCACCAGAAGGGAGGCAGGGCGGTTCGCGAACACCGGGGAGCTGTTTTTT.

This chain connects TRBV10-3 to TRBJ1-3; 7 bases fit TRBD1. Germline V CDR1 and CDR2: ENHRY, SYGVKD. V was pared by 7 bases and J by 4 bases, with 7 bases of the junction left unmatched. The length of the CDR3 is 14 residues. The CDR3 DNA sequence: TGTGCCATCAATCTCACAGGGGAAGGAAACACCATATATTTT. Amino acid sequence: CAINLTGEGNTIYF.

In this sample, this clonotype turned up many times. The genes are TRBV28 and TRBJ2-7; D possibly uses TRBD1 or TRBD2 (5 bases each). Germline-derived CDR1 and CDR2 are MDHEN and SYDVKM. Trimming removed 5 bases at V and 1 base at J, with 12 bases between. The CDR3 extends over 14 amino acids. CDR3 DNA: TGTGCCAGCAGTAGCGCGTGGGGGTCCTACGAGCAGTACTTC. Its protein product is CASSSAWGSYEQYF.

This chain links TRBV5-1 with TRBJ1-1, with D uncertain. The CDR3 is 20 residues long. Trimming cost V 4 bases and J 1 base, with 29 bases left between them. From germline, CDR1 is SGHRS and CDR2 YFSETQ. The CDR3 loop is CASSARIWKDLKTSNTEAFF. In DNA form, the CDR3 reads TGCGCCAGCAGCGCTCGGATATGGAAGGACCTAAAAACTTCGAACACTGAAGCTTTCTTT. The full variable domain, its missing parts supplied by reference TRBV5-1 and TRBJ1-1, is KAGVTQTPRYLIKTRGQQVTLSCSPISGHRSVSWYQQTPGQGLQFLFEYFSETQRNKGNFPGRFSGRQFSNSRSEMNVSTLELGDSALYLCASSARIWKDLKTSNTEAFFGQGTRLTVV.

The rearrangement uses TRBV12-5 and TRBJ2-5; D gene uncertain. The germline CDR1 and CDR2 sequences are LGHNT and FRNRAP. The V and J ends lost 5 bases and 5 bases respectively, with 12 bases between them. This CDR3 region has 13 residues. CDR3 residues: CASGISFGETQYF. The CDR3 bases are TGTGCTAGTGGTATAAGTTTCGGCGAGACCCAGTACTTC.

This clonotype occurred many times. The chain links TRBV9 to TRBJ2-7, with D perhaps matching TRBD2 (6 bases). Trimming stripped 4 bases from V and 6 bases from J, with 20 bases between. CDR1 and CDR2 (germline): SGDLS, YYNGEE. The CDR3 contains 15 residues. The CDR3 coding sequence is TGTGCCAGCAGCCGGGCGGGACCCGGCTCCACCGAGCAGTACTTC. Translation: CASSRAGPGSTEQYF.

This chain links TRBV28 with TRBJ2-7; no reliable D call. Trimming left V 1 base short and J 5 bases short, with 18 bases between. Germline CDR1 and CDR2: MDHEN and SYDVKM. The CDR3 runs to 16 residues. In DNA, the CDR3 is TGTGCCAGCAGTTTATTAAACAGAGCAGATCGCGACGAGCAGTACTTC. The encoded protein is CASSLLNRADRDEQYF.

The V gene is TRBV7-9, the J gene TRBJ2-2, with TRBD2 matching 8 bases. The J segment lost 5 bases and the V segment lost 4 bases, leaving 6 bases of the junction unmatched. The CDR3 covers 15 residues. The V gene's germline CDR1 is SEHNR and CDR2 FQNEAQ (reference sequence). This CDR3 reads CASSSPGGWTGELFF. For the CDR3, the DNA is TGTGCCAGCAGCTCCCCGGGGGGGTGGACCGGGGAGCTGTTTTTT.

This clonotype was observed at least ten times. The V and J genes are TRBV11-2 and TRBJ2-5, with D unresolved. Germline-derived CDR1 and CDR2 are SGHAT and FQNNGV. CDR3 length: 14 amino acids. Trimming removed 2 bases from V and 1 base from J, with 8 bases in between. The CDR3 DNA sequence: TGTGCCAGCAGCTTACTGCGGTCCCAAGAGACCCAGTACTTC. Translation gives CASSLLRSQETQYF.

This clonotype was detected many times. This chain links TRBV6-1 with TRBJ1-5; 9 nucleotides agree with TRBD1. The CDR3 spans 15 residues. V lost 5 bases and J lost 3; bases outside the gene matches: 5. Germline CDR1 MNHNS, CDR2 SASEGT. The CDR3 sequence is CASSTGGISNQPQHF. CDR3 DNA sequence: TGTGCCAGCAGTACAGGGGGCATTTCCAATCAGCCCCAGCATTTT.

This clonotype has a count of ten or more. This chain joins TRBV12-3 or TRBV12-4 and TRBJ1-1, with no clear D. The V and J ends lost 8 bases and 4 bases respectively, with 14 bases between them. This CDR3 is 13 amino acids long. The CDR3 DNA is TGTGCCAGCTCTCGAATGGGAAGCACTGAAGCTTTCTTT. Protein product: CASSRMGSTEAFF.

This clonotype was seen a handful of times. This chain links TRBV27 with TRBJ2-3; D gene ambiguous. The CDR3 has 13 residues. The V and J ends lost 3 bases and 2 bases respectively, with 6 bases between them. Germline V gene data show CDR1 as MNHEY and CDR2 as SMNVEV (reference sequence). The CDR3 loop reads CASSFTFTDTQYF. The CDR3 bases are TGTGCCAGCAGTTTCACTTTCACAGATACGCAGTATTTT.

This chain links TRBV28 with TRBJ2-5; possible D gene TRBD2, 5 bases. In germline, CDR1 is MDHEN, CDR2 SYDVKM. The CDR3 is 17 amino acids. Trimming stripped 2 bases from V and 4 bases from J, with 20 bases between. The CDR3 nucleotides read TGTGCCAGCAGTTTAGGCGAAGGCGTCACTCGGGGAGAGACCCAGTACTTC. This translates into CASSLGEGVTRGETQYF.